Detailed here is one T cell receptor beta chain. Deep-level assay runs were performed. Data came from immunoSEQ multiplex PCR; TCRdb stores just in-frame clones and leaves some out. This sample has roughly 2.2 million clones, with approximately 90% found just once. The data were obtained in a study of shared clonotypes between healthy human individuals. The overall study: Aged between 18 and 49, the donors were a couple of women and three men. Each donor's CD8 memory used one plate, CD8 naive two, each CD4 subset three.

Germline trimming cut 6 bases from V and 3 bases from J; bases unmatched to any gene: 4. Germline loops: CDR1 SQVTM, CDR2 ANQGSEA. The CDR3 covers 14 residues. Splitting of CD4+ cells produced CD45RA+ naive and CD45RA-negative memory subsets. The rearrangement links TRBV29-1 to TRBJ2-1; 11 bases fit TRBD1. This TCR was recovered from a man between 18 and 29 years old in good health. Some clones in this sample may be carry-over from other donors' samples. The source material was naive CD4+ T cells from PBMCs. Documented subset: CD45RA+ positively selected. The CDR3, as DNA: TGCAGCGTCGCCGGGACAGGGGGCTACAATGAGCAGTTCTTC. Residues: CSVAGTGGYNEQFF.